The sequence of this T cell receptor (beta chain) was determined in a study of Ad26.COV2.S vaccination and SARS-CoV-2 variants. Whole-study results and caveats: In TCR breadth and depth analyses, total T cell responses may have been underestimated.

The treatment here: around 19 received Ad26.COV2.S at low or high dose, single or two shots; about 5 received placebo; per-sample allocation not given. The samples were gathered on day 63 after the first injection of vaccine or placebo. Turning to this clone: Its antigen is as yet unknown.

Sequenced by immunoSEQ multiplex PCR; TCRdb stores in-frame clones only, minus some. The sample carries approximately 460,000 clones, 70% to 90% recorded once. The CDR3 contains 16 residues. From germline, CDR1 is SEHNR and CDR2 FQNEAQ (reference sequence). The junction had 9 bases not matched to a gene; V was cut back by 3 bases and J by 7 bases. Sequencing used peripheral blood, obtained in a trial of Ad26.COV2.S vaccine versus placebo. The V and J genes are TRBV7-9 and TRBJ2-1; 10 bases match TRBD2. The clonotype originates from a person between 18 and 65 years old who received the Ad26.COV2.S COVID-19 vaccine or a placebo. CDR3 DNA: TGTGCCAGCAGCTTTCTAGCGGGAGAAGGGAGGAATGAGCAGTTCTTC. It codes for CASSFLAGEGRNEQFF.